This TCR beta chain was documented in a study of blood T cell repertoires in COVID-19. Looked up from germline, CDR1 is KGHDR and CDR2 is SFDVKD. CDR3 length: 11 amino acids. Trimming took 5 bases from V and 5 from J, leaving 5 bases between them. TCRdb's table, derived via immunoSEQ multiplex PCR, lists solely in-frame clones and lacks some. This sample has approximately 200,000 clones, with about 81% found just once. The receptor's source is a woman older than 75 with COVID-19, enrolled during active disease. The V call is TRBV24-1, the J call TRBJ2-5; D gene unclear. What was sequenced was peripheral blood. Written as DNA, the CDR3 is TGTGCCACCAGTGGTGGCGAGACCCAGTACTTC. Translated, it gives CATSGGETQYF.